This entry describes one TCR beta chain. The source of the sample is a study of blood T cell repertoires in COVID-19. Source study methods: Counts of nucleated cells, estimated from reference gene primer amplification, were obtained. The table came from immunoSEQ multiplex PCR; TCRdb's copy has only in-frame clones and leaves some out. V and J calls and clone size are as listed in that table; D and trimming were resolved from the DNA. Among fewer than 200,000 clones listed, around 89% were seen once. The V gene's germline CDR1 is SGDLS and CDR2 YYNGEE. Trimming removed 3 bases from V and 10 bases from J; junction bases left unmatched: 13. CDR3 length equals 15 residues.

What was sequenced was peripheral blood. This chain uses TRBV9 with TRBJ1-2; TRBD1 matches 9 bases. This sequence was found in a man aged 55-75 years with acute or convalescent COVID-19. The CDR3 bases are TGTGCCAGCAGCGACGACCGGGACAGGGACCAGGACTACACCTTC. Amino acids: CASSDDRDRDQDYTF.